This T cell receptor beta chain originates from a study of cytomegalovirus exposure and HLA in healthy donors. The method was immunoSEQ multiplex PCR; TCRdb's version includes in-frame clones alone and lacks a portion of them. The sample yields 150,000 to 200,000 clones, 84% seen once. About this clone itself: The antigen is unknown.

V gave up 3 bases and J gave up 6 bases, with 12 bases separating them. The CDR3 contains 13 residues. Germline assignment: CDR1 SGHNT and CDR2 YYREEE (reference sequence). Whole-study findings and limits: The majority of TCR sequences were rare, yet some public TCRs appeared in many donors.

Sequencing input: PBMCs. The chain joins TRBV5-4 to TRBJ1-1; a possible D gene is TRBD1 (5 bases). The clonotype comes from a man younger than 35 in good health and CMV-seropositive. Here the CDR3 reads CASSSRQPPEAFF. The DNA for the CDR3 is TGTGCCAGCAGCTCAAGACAGCCCCCTGAAGCTTTCTTT.